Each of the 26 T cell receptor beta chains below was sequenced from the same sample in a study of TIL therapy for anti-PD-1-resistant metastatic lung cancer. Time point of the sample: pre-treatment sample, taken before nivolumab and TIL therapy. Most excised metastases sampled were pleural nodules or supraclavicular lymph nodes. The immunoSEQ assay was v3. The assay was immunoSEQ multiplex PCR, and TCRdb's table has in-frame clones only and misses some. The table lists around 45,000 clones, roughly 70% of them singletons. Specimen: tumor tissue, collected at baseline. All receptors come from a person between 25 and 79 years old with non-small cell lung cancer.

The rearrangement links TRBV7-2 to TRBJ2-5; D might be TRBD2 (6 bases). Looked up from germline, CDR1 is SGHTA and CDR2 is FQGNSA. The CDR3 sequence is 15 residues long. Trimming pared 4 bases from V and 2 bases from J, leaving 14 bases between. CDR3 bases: TGTGCCAGCAGCTCCCTCGGGACTGTACAAGAGACCCAGTACTTC. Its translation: CASSSLGTVQETQYF.

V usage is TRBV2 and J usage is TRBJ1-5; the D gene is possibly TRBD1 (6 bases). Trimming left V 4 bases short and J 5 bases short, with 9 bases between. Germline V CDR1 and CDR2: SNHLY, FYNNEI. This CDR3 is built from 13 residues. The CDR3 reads CASSVGGHQPQHF. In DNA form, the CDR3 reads TGTGCCAGCAGTGTGGGGGGCCATCAGCCCCAGCATTTT. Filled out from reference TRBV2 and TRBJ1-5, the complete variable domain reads EPEVTQTPSHQVTQMGQEVILRCVPISNHLYFYWYRQILGQKVEFLVSFYNNEISEKSEIFDDQFSVERPDGSNFTLKIRSTKLEDSAMYFCASSVGGHQPQHFGDGTRLSIL.

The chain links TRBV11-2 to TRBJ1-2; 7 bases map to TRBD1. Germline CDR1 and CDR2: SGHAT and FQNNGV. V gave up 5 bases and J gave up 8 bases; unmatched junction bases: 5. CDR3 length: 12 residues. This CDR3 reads CASSQGGIGYTF. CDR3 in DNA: TGTGCCAGCAGCCAGGGGGGAATAGGCTACACCTTC.

CDR3 nucleotide sequence: TGTGCCAGCAGTCCCGAGGGGATGCTAGCGGGAGATCTATATTTT. Its translation: CASSPEGMLAGDLYF. The chain recombines TRBV28 with TRBJ2-3; 10 nucleotides line up with TRBD2. V lost 5 bases, J lost 15 bases, and 17 bases stayed unmatched. Germline loops: CDR1 MDHEN, CDR2 SYDVKM. The CDR3 is 15 amino acids.

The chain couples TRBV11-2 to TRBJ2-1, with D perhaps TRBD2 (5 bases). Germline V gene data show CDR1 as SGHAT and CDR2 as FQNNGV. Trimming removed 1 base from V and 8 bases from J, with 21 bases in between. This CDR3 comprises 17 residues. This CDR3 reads CASSLVVSGGPTHEQFF. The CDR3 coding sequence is TGTGCCAGCAGCTTAGTCGTATCCGGCGGGCCTACACATGAGCAGTTCTTC.

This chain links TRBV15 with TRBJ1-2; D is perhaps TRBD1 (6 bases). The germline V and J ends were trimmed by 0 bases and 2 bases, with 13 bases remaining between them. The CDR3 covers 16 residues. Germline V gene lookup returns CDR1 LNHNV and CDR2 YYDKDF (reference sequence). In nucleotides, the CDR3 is TGTGCCACCAGCAGAGATCGGGCAGGGGCGAACTATGGCTACACCTTC. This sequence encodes CATSRDRAGANYGYTF.

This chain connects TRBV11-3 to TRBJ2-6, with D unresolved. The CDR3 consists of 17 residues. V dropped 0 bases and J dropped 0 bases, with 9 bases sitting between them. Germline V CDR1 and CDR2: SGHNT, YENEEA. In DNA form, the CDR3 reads TGTGCCAGCAGCTTAGATGGACCGGGCTCTGGGGCCAACGTCCTGACTTTC. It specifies CASSLDGPGSGANVLTF.

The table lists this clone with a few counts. CDR3 sequence reads: CAISDGSNTQYF. The CDR3, as DNA: TGTGCCATCAGTGACGGGTCCAATACGCAGTATTTT. The V gene is TRBV10-3, the J gene TRBJ2-3; D gene uncertain. This CDR3 region has 12 residues. With 3 bases removed from V and 7 bases from J, the gap between germline ends came to 8 bases. Looked up from germline, CDR1 is ENHRY and CDR2 is SYGVKD.

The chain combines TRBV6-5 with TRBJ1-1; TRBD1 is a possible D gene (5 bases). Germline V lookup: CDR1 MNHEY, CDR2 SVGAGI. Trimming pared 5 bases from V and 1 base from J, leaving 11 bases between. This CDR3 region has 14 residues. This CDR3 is CASSLMRGNTEAFF. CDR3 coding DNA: TGTGCCAGCAGTCTAATGAGGGGGAACACTGAAGCTTTCTTT.

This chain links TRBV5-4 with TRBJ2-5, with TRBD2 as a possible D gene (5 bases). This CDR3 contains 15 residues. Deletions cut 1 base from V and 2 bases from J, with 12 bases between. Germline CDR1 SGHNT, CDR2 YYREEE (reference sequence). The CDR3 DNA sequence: TGTGCCAGCAGCTTGTCCGAGGGTCGGCAAGAGACCCAGTACTTC. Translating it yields CASSLSEGRQETQYF.

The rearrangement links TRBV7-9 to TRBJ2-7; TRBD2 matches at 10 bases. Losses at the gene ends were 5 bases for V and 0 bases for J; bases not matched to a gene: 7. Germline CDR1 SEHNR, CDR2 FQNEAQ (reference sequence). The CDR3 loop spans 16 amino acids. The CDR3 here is CASSKIAGGLSYEQYF. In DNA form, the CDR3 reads TGTGCCAGCAGCAAAATAGCGGGGGGACTCTCCTACGAGCAGTACTTC. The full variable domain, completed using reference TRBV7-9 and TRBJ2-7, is DTGVSQNPRHKITKRGQNVTFRCDPISEHNRLYWYRQTLGQGPEFLTYFQNEAQLEKSRLLSDRFSAERPKGSFSTLEIQRTEQGDSAMYLCASSKIAGGLSYEQYFGPGTRLTVT.

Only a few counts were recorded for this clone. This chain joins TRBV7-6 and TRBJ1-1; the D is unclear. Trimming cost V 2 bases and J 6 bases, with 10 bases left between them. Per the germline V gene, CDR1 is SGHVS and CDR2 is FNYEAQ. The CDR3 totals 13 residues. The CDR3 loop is CASSLIRSAEAFF. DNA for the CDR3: TGTGCCAGCAGCTTAATCAGGAGCGCTGAAGCTTTCTTT.

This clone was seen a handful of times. The CDR3 DNA follows: TGCGCCAGCAGCCAAGATAGGGTTAATGAAGCTTTCTTT. Protein sequence: CASSQDRVNEAFF. The genes are TRBV4-1 and TRBJ1-1; D unresolved. The ends were cut back, 0 bases at V and 7 bases at J, with 9 bases in the middle. This CDR3 has 13 amino acids. Germline values: CDR1 MGHRA, CDR2 YSYEKL.

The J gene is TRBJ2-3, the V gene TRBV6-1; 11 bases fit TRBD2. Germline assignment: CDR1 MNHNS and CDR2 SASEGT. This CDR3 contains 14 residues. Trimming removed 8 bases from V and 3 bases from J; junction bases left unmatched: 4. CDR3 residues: CASQLAGDTDTQYF. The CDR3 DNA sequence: TGTGCCAGCCAACTAGCGGGGGATACAGATACGCAGTATTTT.

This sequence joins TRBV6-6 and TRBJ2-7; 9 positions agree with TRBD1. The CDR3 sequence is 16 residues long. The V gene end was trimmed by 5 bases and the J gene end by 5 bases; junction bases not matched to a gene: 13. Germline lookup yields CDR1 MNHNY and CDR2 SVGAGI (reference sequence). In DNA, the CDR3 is TGTGCCAGCAGTCCACGGGACTCTACAGGGGGCCACGAGCAGTACTTC. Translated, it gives CASSPRDSTGGHEQYF.

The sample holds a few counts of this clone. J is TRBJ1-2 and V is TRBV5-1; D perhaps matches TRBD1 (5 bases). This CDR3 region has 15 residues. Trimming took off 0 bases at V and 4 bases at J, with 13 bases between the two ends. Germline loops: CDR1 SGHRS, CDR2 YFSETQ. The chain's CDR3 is CASSLDVGEPYGYTF. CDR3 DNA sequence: TGCGCCAGCAGCTTGGATGTAGGGGAACCCTATGGCTACACCTTC.

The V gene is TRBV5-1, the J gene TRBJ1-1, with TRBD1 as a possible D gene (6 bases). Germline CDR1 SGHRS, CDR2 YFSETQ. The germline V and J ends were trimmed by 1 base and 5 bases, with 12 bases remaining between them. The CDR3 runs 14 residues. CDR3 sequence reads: CASSLRGANTEAFF. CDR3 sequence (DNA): TGCGCCAGCAGCTTGAGGGGGGCTAATACTGAAGCTTTCTTT. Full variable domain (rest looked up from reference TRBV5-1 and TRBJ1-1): KAGVTQTPRYLIKTRGQQVTLSCSPISGHRSVSWYQQTPGQGLQFLFEYFSETQRNKGNFPGRFSGRQFSNSRSEMNVSTLELGDSALYLCASSLRGANTEAFFGQGTRLTVV.

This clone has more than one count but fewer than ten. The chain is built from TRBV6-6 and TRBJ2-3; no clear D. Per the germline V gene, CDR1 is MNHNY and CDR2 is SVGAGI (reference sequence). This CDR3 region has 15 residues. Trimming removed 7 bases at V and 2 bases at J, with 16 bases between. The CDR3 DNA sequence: TGTGCCAGCACCTTCTCACTTGTGGCCACAGATACGCAGTATTTT. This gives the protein CASTFSLVATDTQYF.

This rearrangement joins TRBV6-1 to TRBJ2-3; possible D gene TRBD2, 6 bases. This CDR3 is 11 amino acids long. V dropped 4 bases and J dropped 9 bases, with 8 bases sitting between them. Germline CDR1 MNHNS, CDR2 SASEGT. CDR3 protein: CASSAGRTQYF. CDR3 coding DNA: TGTGCCAGCAGTGCCGGGAGAACGCAGTATTTT.

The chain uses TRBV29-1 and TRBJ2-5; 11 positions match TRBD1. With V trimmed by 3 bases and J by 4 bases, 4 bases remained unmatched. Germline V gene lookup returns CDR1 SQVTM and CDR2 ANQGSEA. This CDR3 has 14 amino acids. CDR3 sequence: CSVDRTGGVETQYF. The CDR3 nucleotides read TGCAGCGTTGATAGGACAGGGGGCGTAGAGACCCAGTACTTC.

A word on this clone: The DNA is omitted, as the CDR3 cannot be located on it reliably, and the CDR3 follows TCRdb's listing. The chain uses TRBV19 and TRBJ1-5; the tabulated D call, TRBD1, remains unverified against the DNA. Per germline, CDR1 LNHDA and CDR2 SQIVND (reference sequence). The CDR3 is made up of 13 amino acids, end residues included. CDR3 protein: CASSSQFGQGNSF.

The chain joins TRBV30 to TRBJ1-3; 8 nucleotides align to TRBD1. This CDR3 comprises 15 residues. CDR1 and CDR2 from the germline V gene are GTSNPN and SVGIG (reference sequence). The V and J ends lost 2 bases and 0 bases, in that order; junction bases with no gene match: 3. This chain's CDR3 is CAWSRTGSSGNTIYF. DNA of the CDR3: TGTGCCTGGAGTAGGACAGGGAGCTCTGGAAACACCATATATTTT.

Written as DNA, the CDR3 is TGTGCCATCAGACAGGGATCAGAGAACACTGAAGCTTTCTTT. This encodes CAIRQGSENTEAFF. V and J are TRBV10-3 and TRBJ1-1; D may be TRBD1 (6 bases). Looked up from germline, CDR1 is ENHRY and CDR2 is SYGVKD. This CDR3 has 14 residues. V was shortened by 6 bases and J by 1 base, with 12 bases between the two germline ends.

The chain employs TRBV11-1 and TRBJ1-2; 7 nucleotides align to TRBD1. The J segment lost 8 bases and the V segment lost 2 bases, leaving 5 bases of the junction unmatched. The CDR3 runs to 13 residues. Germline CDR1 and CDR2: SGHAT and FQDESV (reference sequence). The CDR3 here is CASSLKGAEGYTF. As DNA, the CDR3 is TGTGCCAGCAGCTTAAAGGGGGCGGAGGGCTACACCTTC. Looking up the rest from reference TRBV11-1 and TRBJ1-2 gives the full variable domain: EAEVAQSPRYKITEKSQAVAFWCDPISGHATLYWYRQILGQGPELLVQFQDESVVDDSQLPKDRFSAERLKGVDSTLKIQPAELGDSAMYLCASSLKGAEGYTFGSGTRLTVV.

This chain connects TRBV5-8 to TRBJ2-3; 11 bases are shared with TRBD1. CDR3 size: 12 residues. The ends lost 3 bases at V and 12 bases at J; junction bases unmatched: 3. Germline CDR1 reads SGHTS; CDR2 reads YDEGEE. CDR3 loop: CASSSGTGGQYF. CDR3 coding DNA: TGTGCCAGCAGCTCCGGGACAGGGGGACAGTATTTT.

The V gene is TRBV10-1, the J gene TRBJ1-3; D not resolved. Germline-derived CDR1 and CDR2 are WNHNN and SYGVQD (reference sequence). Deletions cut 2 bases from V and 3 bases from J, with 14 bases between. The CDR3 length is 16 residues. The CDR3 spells CASSETRLPFGNTIYF. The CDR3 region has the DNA TGCGCCAGCAGTGAGACCCGACTGCCCTTTGGAAACACCATATATTTT.